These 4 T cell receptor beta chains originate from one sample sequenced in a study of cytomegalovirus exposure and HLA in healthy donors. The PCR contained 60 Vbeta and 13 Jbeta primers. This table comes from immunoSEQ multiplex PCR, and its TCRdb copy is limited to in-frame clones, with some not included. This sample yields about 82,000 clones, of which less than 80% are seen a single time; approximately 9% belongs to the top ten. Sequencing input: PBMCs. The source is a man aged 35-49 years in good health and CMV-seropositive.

The CDR3 region is CASSLGREIYNEQFF. The CDR3 region has the DNA TGTGCCAGCAGCTTAGGCCGGGAGATCTACAATGAGCAGTTCTTC. V gene TRBV11-3 combines with J gene TRBJ2-1; maybe TRBD2 (6 bases). V was pared by 1 base and J by 3 bases, with 10 bases between. The CDR3 is 15 amino acids. Germline values: CDR1 SGHNT, CDR2 YENEEA.

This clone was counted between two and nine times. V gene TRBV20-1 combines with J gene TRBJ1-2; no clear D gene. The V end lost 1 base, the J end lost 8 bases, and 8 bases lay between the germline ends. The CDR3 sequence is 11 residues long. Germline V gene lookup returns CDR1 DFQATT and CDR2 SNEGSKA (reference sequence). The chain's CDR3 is CSARGGEGYTF. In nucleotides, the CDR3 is TGCAGTGCTAGAGGCGGGGAGGGCTACACCTTC.

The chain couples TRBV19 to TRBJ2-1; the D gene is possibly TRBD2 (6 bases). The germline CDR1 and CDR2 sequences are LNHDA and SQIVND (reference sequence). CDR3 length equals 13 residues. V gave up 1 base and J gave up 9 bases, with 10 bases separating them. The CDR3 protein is CASSIAGRGEQFF. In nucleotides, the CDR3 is TGTGCCAGTAGTATAGCGGGGCGGGGTGAGCAGTTCTTC.

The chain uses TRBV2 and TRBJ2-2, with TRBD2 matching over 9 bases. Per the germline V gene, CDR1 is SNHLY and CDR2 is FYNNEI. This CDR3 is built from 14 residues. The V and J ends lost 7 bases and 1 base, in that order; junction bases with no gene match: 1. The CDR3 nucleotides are TGTGCCAGCAAACTAGCGGGGAACACCGGGGAGCTGTTTTTT. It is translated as CASKLAGNTGELFF.